The sample holds a few counts of the clone carrying this TCR beta chain. The data originate from a study of control samples from healthy donors and cancer patients. TCRdb keeps only in-frame clones here, not all; method: immunoSEQ multiplex PCR. The table lists some 89,000 clones, more than 70% of them singletons, with 2% to 2.5% in the top ten. The CDR3 covers 15 residues. CDR1 is KGHSH and CDR2 is LQKENI in the germline V gene. V trimming: 6 bases; J trimming: 5 bases; junction bases outside the gene matches: 8. Sequenced: blood. The sequence derives from a woman aged 35 to 49 in good health. J is TRBJ2-2 and V is TRBV18; 8 nucleotides align to TRBD1. The CDR3 region is CASSLRTGKTGELFF. The DNA of the CDR3 is TGTGCCAGCTCCCTCAGGACAGGGAAGACCGGGGAGCTGTTTTTT.